The 19 T cell receptor beta chains below all came from one sample that was sequenced in a study of post-analysis software for immune sequencing data. Findings and caveats of the study: Roughly 5 TRBV segments occurring more often in patients than controls included TRBV5-6, TRBV5-1 and TRBV20-1.

Antigens for these TCRs are unknown. The authors incorporated unique molecular identifiers into the TCR beta cDNA libraries. Via MiXCR, TCRdb re-called the PCR reads, giving one row per CDR3 protein. The sample contains more than 500,000 distinct CDR3 sequences, 30% to 40% of which appear only once. What was sequenced was blood. The receptors here all came from a girl aged 2-17 years with multiple sclerosis.

In its sample, this clonotype was seen a few times. This chain joins TRBV9 and TRBJ2-6, with 11 bases aligning to TRBD1. J was trimmed by 3 bases and V by 0 bases; bases with no gene match: 17. Germline CDR1 and CDR2: SGDLS and YYNGEE. The CDR3 totals 22 residues. The CDR3 region has the DNA TGTGCCAGCAGCGTAGTTCGGAGGGAAGACGGGACAGGGGGTATTGGGGCCAACGTCCTGACTTTC. This encodes CASSVVRREDGTGGIGANVLTF.

This rearrangement joins TRBV7-9 to TRBJ1-2, with 8 nucleotides matching TRBD1. Trimming at V came to 5 bases and at J to 2 bases, leaving 13 bases not matched to a gene. The CDR3 is 17 amino acids. CDR1 is SEHNR, CDR2 FQNEAQ, per germline (reference sequence). The CDR3 protein is CASSPRAKTGGNYGYTF. In DNA, the CDR3 is TGTGCCAGCAGCCCTAGGGCCAAAACAGGGGGAAACTATGGCTACACCTTC.

On this clonotype itself: At one end the junction does not follow the germline gene, possibly because of a read error. This chain joins TRBV12-3 or TRBV12-4 and TRBJ1-2, with D uncertain. The CDR3 contains 12 residues. In nucleotides, the CDR3 is TGTGCCCGCAGTTTGCAAGTGTATGGCTACACCTTC. The encoded protein is CARSLQVYGYTF.

The chain carries TRBV4-1 and TRBJ2-1; 12 bases map to TRBD2. The CDR3 totals 15 residues. Germline CDR1 reads MGHRA; CDR2 reads YSYEKL. Unmatched junction bases numbered 4, after V lost 2 bases and J lost 8 bases. CDR3 sequence reads: CASSQTSGGRYEQFF. CDR3 in DNA: TGCGCCAGCAGCCAAACTAGCGGGGGGAGGTATGAGCAGTTCTTC.

V usage is TRBV6-6 and J usage is TRBJ1-1; a possible D gene is TRBD1 (5 bases). V lost 9 bases and J lost 0, with 14 bases in between. From germline, CDR1 is MNHNY and CDR2 SVGAGI (reference sequence). CDR3 size: 14 residues. CDR3 sequence reads: CASLQDTVNTEAFF. In DNA, the CDR3 is TGTGCCAGTCTCCAGGACACTGTGAACACTGAAGCTTTCTTT.

V gene TRBV6-2 or TRBV6-3 combines with J gene TRBJ1-2, with 7 bases aligning to TRBD1. CDR1 and CDR2 from the germline V gene are MNHEY and SVGEGT. CDR3 length: 18 residues. The ends lost 2 bases at V and 1 base at J; junction bases unmatched: 13. CDR3 protein: CASSYADGTAAFNYGYTF. The CDR3 nucleotides are TGTGCCAGCAGTTACGCTGATGGGACAGCCGCTTTTAACTATGGCTACACCTTC.

This clonotype has a handful of counts. The chain has TRBV29-1 and TRBJ1-1; 7 nucleotides line up with TRBD1. In germline, CDR1 is SQVTM, CDR2 ANQGSEA. CDR3 length equals 14 residues. Trimming took 4 bases from V and 4 from J; bases not matched to a gene: 9. The CDR3 DNA is TGCAGCGTTGGAAAGAGACAGGGCGGCACTGAAGCTTTCTTT. Amino acid sequence: CSVGKRQGGTEAFF.

V usage is TRBV29-1 and J usage is TRBJ1-6, with TRBD1 as a possible D gene (5 bases). Trimming pared 3 bases from V and 14 bases from J, leaving 11 bases between. The CDR3 covers 11 residues. CDR1 and CDR2 (germline): SQVTM, ANQGSEA. The CDR3: CSVDGGGTLHF. As DNA, the CDR3 is TGCAGCGTTGATGGGGGAGGCACCCTCCACTTT.

This clonotype was detected a few times. The V gene is TRBV20-1, the J gene TRBJ2-3, with 7 bases aligning to TRBD1. The length of the CDR3 is 16 residues. V shed 6 bases, J shed 2 bases, and the junction held 14 bases outside the gene matches. From germline, CDR1 is DFQATT and CDR2 SNEGSKA (reference sequence). The CDR3 nucleotides read TGCAGTGCCACCGGTGAGGGGACAGCAATCACAGATACGCAGTATTTT. Translated: CSATGEGTAITDTQYF.

This sequence joins TRBV20-1 and TRBJ1-2, with D tentatively TRBD1 (5 bases). Germline lookup yields CDR1 DFQATT and CDR2 SNEGSKA (reference sequence). This CDR3 is 15 amino acids long. V lost 4 bases and J lost 4, with 19 bases in between. CDR3 region: CSANQGLIGIYGYTF. CDR3 sequence (DNA): TGCAGTGCTAACCAGGGCTTAATTGGAATCTATGGCTACACCTTC.

This clonotype has just a few counts. The rearrangement links TRBV14 to TRBJ1-2; 7 bases line up with TRBD1. After removal of 6 bases from V and 6 bases from J, the junction contained 7 bases not matched to a gene. The CDR3 sequence is 13 residues long. CDR1 SGHDN and CDR2 FVKESK come from the germline V gene. The CDR3, as DNA: TGTGCCAGCAGGAAGACAGGGTCGGATGGCTACACCTTC. Translated: CASRKTGSDGYTF.

The V call is TRBV4-2, the J call TRBJ1-2; D unresolved. Trimming stripped 1 base from V and 6 bases from J, with 9 bases between. The germline CDR1 and CDR2 sequences are LGHNA and YNFKEQ. The CDR3 spans 13 residues. The CDR3 region is CASSQGSLDGYTF. The CDR3 DNA reads as TGTGCCAGCAGCCAAGGGTCGCTTGATGGCTACACCTTC.

This sequence joins TRBV5-1 and TRBJ2-5; D is possibly TRBD1 or TRBD2 (6 bases each). The V end lost 4 bases, the J end lost 5 bases, and 15 bases lay between the germline ends. The CDR3 totals 14 residues. The V gene's germline CDR1 is SGHRS and CDR2 YFSETQ. The CDR3 DNA reads as TGCGCCAGCAGCGGAGGAGGGGGAGGTGAGACCCAGTACTTC. Its protein product is CASSGGGGGETQYF.

The V call is TRBV7-3, the J call TRBJ2-5; 11 bases are a match to TRBD2. Per the germline V gene, CDR1 is SGHTA and CDR2 is FQGTGA. V dropped 5 bases and J dropped 11; count of bases not matched to a gene: 19. The CDR3 totals 17 residues. CDR3 sequence (DNA): TGTGCCAGCAGCCCACTAGCGGGGGTGGGGGGTAACAATGAGCAGTACTTC. This sequence encodes CASSPLAGVGGNNEQYF.

The chain is built from TRBV28 and TRBJ1-2; 9 nucleotides agree with TRBD1. The germline V gene encodes CDR1 MDHEN and CDR2 SYDVKM. The length of the CDR3 is 13 residues. Trimming removed 10 bases from V and 1 base from J; junction bases left unmatched: 4. CDR3 residues: CAIRDRVNYGYTF. In nucleotides, the CDR3 is TGTGCCATCCGGGACAGGGTTAACTATGGCTACACCTTC.

This sequence joins TRBV10-3 and TRBJ2-5; no reliable D call. The V end was cut by 2 bases, the J end by 2 bases, with 0 bases between. This CDR3 comprises 11 residues. Germline V gives CDR1 ENHRY, CDR2 SYGVKD. This CDR3 is CAISEQETQYF. In nucleotides, the CDR3 is TGTGCCATCAGTGAGCAAGAGACCCAGTACTTC.

This clonotype was picked up a small number of times. This chain joins TRBV7-9 and TRBJ2-1, with D uncertain. This CDR3 has 14 residues. Germline CDR1 and CDR2: SEHNR and FQNEAQ (reference sequence). V gave up 7 bases and J gave up 4 bases, with 14 bases separating them. The CDR3 nucleotides are TGTGCCAGCAATCACGCGGTAACTTACAATGAGCAGTTCTTC. Protein product: CASNHAVTYNEQFF.

Concerning this clonotype itself: At one end, the junction sequence differs from germline, possibly due to a read error. The V call is TRBV6-5, the J call TRBJ1-6, with no clear D. This CDR3 contains 15 residues. Germline CDR1 reads MNHEY; CDR2 reads SVGAGI. For the CDR3, the DNA is TGTACCAGCAGTGATACCATCGACCGGGGTTCACCCCTCCACTTT. Its translation: CTSSDTIDRGSPLHF.

The chain combines TRBV29-1 with TRBJ2-1; TRBD2 agrees at 11 bases. Germline values: CDR1 SQVTM, CDR2 ANQGSEA. CDR3 length: 14 residues. Trimming took 3 bases from V and 4 from J; bases not matched to a gene: 2. This CDR3 reads CSVDSGGGYNEQFF. The CDR3 DNA reads TGCAGCGTTGATAGCGGGGGGGGATACAATGAGCAGTTCTTC.